Reported below is one TCR beta chain. The CDR3 sequence is 14 residues long. The ends were cut back, 1 base at V and 4 bases at J, with 12 bases in the middle. Germline loops: CDR1 SGHRS, CDR2 YFSETQ. The sample is drawn from a study of OX40 agonist ivuxolimab in advanced cancers. Assay: immunoSEQ multiplex PCR; the TCRdb copy retains only in-frame clones and omits some. The profile covers about 35,000 clones, with 92% appearing a single time and more than 30% taken by the ten largest. This clonotype was sampled from an adult with an advanced solid tumor such as melanoma, head and neck, liver or kidney cancer. This chain connects TRBV5-1 to TRBJ2-7, with D hard to call. Here the sequenced sample was CD4+ or CD8+ T cells sorted from blood, taken in a trial of the OX40 agonist ivuxolimab. This CDR3 is CASSLLGSGYEQYF. The CDR3 DNA follows: TGCGCCAGCAGCTTGTTAGGCTCCGGTTACGAGCAGTACTTC.